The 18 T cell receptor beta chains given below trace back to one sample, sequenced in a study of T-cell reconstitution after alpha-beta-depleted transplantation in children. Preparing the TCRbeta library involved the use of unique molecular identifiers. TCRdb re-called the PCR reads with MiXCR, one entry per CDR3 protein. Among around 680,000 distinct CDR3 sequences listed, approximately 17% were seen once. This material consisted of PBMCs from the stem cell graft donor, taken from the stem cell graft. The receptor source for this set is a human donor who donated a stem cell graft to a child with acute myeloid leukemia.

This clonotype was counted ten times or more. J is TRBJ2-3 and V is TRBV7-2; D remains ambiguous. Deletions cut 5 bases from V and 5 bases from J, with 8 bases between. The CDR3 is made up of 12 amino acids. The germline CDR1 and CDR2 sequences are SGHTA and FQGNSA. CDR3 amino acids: CASSPAEDTQYF. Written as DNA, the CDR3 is TGTGCCAGCAGCCCAGCCGAAGATACGCAGTATTTT.

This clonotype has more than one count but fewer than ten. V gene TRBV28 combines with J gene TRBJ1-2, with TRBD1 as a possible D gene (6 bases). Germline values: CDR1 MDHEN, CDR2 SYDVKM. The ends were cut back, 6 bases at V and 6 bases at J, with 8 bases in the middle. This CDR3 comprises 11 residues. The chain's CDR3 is CASSNRDGYTF. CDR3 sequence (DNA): TGTGCCAGCAGCAACAGGGATGGCTACACCTTC.

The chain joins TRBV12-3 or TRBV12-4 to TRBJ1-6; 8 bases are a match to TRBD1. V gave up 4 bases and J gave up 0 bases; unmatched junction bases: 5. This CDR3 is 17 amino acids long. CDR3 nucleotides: TGTGCCAGCAGTTCCCGGACAGGGAGCTCCTATAATTCACCCCTCCACTTT. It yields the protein CASSSRTGSSYNSPLHF.

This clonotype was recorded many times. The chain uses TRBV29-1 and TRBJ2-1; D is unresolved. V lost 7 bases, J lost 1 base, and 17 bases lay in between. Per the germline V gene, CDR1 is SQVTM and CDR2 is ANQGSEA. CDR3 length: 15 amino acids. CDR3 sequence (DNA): TGCAGCGGTGGAAAAAGGGTCGTGTCCTACAATGAGCAGTTCTTC. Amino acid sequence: CSGGKRVVSYNEQFF.

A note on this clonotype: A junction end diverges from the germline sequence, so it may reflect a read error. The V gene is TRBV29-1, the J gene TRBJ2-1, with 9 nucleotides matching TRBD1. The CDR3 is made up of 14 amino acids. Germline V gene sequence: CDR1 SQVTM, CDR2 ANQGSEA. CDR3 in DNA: TGCAGCGTGGGTCCCGGGACAGGGAACAATGACCAGTTCTTC. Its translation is CSVGPGTGNNDQFF.

CDR3 sequence reads: CASSFTGRPYEQYV. CDR3 coding DNA: TGTGCCAGCAGTTTTACAGGGCGACCCTACGAGCAGTACGTC. This chain links TRBV28 with TRBJ2-7, with D possibly TRBD1 on 6 matching bases. The CDR3 sequence is 14 residues long. The V end lost 3 bases, the J end lost 2 bases, and 11 bases lay between the germline ends. CDR1 and CDR2 from the germline V gene are MDHEN and SYDVKM.

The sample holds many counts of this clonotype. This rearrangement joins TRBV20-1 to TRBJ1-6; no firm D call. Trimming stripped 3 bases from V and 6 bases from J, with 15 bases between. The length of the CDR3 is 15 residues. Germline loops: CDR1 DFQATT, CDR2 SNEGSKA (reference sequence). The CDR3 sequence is CSARPPKEGNSPLHF. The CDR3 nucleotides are TGCAGTGCTAGGCCTCCCAAGGAGGGTAATTCACCCCTCCACTTT.

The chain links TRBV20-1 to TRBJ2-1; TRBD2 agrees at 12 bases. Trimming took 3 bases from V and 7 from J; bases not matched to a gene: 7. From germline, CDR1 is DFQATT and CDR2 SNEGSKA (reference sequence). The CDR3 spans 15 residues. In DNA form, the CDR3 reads TGCAGTGCTAGGAGACTAGCGGGGGAATTGAATGAGCAGTTCTTC. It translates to CSARRLAGELNEQFF.

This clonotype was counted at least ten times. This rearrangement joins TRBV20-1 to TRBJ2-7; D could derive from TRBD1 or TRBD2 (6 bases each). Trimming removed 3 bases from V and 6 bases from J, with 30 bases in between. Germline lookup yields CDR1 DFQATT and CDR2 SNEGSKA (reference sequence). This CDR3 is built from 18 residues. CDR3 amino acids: CSARRWGVPGAAVGEQYF. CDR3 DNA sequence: TGCAGTGCTAGGCGTTGGGGTGTGCCGGGGGCGGCGGTTGGCGAGCAGTACTTC.

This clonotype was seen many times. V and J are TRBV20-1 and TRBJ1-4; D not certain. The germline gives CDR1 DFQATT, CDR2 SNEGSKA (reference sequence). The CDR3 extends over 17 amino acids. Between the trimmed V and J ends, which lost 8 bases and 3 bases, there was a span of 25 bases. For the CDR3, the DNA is TGCAGTACTCTTTTCCATGGTAGCGGGCGTCCTAATGAAAAACTGTTTTTT. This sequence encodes CSTLFHGSGRPNEKLFF.

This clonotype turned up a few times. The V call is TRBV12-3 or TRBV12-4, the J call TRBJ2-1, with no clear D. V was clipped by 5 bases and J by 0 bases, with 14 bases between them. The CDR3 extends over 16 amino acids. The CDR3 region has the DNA TGTGCCAGCAGTCCCGCCGGGCTAAGCTCCTACAATGAGCAGTTCTTC. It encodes CASSPAGLSSYNEQFF.

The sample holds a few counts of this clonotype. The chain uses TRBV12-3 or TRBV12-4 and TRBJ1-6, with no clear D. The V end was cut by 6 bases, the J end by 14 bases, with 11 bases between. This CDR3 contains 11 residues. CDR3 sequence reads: CASSLSLALHF. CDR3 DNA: TGTGCCAGCAGCTTGTCCTTGGCCCTCCACTTT.

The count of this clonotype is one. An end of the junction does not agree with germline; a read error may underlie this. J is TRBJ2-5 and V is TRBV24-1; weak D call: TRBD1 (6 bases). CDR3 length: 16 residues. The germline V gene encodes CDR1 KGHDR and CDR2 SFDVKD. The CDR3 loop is CATSDPSPGVKETLYF. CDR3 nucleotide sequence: TGTGCCACCAGTGATCCTTCGCCAGGGGTAAAGGAGACCCTGTACTTC.

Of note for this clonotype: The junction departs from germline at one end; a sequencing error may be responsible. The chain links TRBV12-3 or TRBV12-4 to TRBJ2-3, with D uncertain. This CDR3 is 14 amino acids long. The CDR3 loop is CTSSLGPNTDTQYF. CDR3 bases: TGTACCAGCAGTTTAGGTCCGAACACAGATACGCAGTATTTT.

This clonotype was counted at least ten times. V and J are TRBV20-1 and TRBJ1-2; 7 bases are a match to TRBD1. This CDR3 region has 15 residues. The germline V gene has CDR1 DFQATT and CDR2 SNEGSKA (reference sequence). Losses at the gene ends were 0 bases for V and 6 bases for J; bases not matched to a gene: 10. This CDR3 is CSARDQARGYDGYTF. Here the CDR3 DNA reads TGCAGTGCTAGAGATCAGGCCAGGGGGTATGATGGCTACACCTTC.

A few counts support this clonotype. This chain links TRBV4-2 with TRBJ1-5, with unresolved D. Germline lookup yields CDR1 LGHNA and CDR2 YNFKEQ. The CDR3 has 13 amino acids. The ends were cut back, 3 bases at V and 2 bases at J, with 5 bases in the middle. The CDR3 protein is CASSQVRNQPQHF. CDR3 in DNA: TGTGCCAGCAGCCAGGTACGCAATCAGCCCCAGCATTTT.

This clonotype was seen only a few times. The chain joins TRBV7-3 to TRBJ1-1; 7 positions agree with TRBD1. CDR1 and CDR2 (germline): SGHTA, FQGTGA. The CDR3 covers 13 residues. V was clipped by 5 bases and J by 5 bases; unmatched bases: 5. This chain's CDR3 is CASSETGRTEAFF. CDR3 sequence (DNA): TGTGCCAGCAGCGAGACAGGGAGGACTGAAGCTTTCTTT.

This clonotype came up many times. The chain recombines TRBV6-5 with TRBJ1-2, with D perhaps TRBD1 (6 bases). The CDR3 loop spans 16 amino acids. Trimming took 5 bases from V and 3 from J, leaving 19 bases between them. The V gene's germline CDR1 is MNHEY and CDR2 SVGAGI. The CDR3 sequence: CASSRGGSATYYGYTF. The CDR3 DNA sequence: TGTGCCAGCAGTAGGGGGGGGTCCGCCACTTACTATGGCTACACCTTC.